The 32 T cell receptor beta chains reported below all come from one sample, sequenced in a study of cytomegalovirus exposure and HLA in healthy donors. The PCR ran on 60 Vbeta and 13 Jbeta primers. Clones were read by immunoSEQ multiplex PCR, and TCRdb kept only the in-frame ones, dropping some. The table records around 100,000 clones, 55% to 70% of them present only once. Sequencing was carried out using PBMCs. The receptors stem from a young woman in good health and CMV-seronegative.

This chain joins TRBV5-1 and TRBJ2-2, with 8 nucleotides matching TRBD2. This CDR3 region has 19 residues. The V segment lost 4 bases and the J segment 7 bases; nucleotides outside the gene matches: 21. The germline gives CDR1 SGHRS, CDR2 YFSETQ. CDR3 sequence: CASSLGHGAGGRRGGELFF. The CDR3 DNA follows: TGCGCCAGCAGCCTGGGCCATGGTGCTGGCGGGAGGAGGGGCGGGGAGCTGTTTTTT.

The J gene is TRBJ1-2, the V gene TRBV19, with 7 bases that match TRBD1. Looked up from germline, CDR1 is LNHDA and CDR2 is SQIVND (reference sequence). This CDR3 has 15 amino acids. J gave up 2 bases and V 5 bases, and 8 bases lay outside the gene matches. CDR3 nucleotide sequence: TGTGCCAGTAGTCCATTGGACAGGTTGAACTATGGCTACACCTTC. As protein: CASSPLDRLNYGYTF. Looking up the rest from reference TRBV19 and TRBJ1-2 gives the full variable domain: DGGITQSPKYLFRKEGQNVTLSCEQNLNHDAMYWYRQDPGQGLRLIYYSQIVNDFQKGDIAEGYSVSREKKESFPLTVTSAQKNPTAFYLCASSPLDRLNYGYTFGSGTRLTVV.

V usage is TRBV7-3 and J usage is TRBJ2-3; D not certain. Germline loops: CDR1 SGHTA, CDR2 FQGTGA. CDR3 size: 13 residues. Trimming stripped 5 bases from V and 8 bases from J, with 14 bases between. CDR3: CASSQLQSGTQYF. The CDR3 nucleotides read TGTGCCAGCAGCCAGCTTCAGTCGGGTACGCAGTATTTT.

In its sample, this clone was seen once. The rearrangement uses TRBV5-4 and TRBJ2-7; D is perhaps TRBD1 (6 bases). Trimming stripped 3 bases from V and 3 bases from J, with 13 bases between. The germline CDR1 and CDR2 sequences are SGHNT and YYREEE (reference sequence). There are 14 residues in the CDR3. In nucleotides, the CDR3 is TGTGCCAGCAGCTCCCCAGGGGCCGTCTACGAGCAGTACTTC. Translating gives CASSSPGAVYEQYF.

This chain joins TRBV25-1 and TRBJ2-2; D might be TRBD1 (5 bases). V gave up 1 base and J gave up 3 bases, with 6 bases separating them. Germline CDR1 and CDR2: MGHDK and SYGVNS. The CDR3 totals 14 residues. Here the CDR3 reads CASSESRDTGELFF. CDR3 nucleotides: TGTGCCAGCAGTGAATCCAGGGACACCGGGGAGCTGTTTTTT.

The V and J genes are TRBV5-4 and TRBJ1-1, with 7 bases fitting TRBD1. This CDR3 has 14 amino acids. Germline CDR1 is SGHNT and CDR2 is YYREEE (reference sequence). V lost 4 bases to trimming and J lost 4 bases; unmatched junction nucleotides: 7. In nucleotides, the CDR3 is TGTGCCAGCAGCGTACGACAGGGTAGCACTGAAGCTTTCTTT. It translates to CASSVRQGSTEAFF.

A single count supports this clone. This CDR3 reads CASSLVGTPRSPLHF. The CDR3 DNA follows: TGTGCCAGCAGCTTGGTTGGAACCCCTAGGTCACCCCTCCACTTT. The chain links TRBV5-4 to TRBJ1-6; D uncertain. V was clipped by 0 bases and J by 10 bases, with 14 bases between them. The CDR3 consists of 15 residues. Looked up from germline, CDR1 is SGHNT and CDR2 is YYREEE (reference sequence).

The chain combines TRBV7-3 with TRBJ1-2; TRBD1 agrees at 7 bases. CDR1 is SGHTA, CDR2 FQGTGA, per germline. The CDR3 sequence is 13 residues long. V lost 5 bases, J lost 5 bases, and 5 bases stayed unmatched. Here the CDR3 reads CASSATGTYGYTF. In DNA form, the CDR3 reads TGTGCCAGCAGCGCGACAGGGACTTATGGCTACACCTTC.

The chain joins TRBV5-6 to TRBJ2-2; 8 nucleotides agree with TRBD1. Looked up from germline, CDR1 is SGHDT and CDR2 is YYEEEE. V shed 4 bases, J shed 11 bases, and the junction held 1 base outside the gene matches. The CDR3 extends over 11 amino acids. The CDR3 nucleotides read TGTGCCAGCAGCGCAGGGGGCGAGCTGTTTTTT. It codes for CASSAGGELFF.

The chain employs TRBV28 and TRBJ2-2, with 7 bases fitting TRBD1. The germline V gene encodes CDR1 MDHEN and CDR2 SYDVKM. The CDR3 extends over 15 amino acids. The V and J ends lost 6 bases and 5 bases, in that order; junction bases with no gene match: 9. As DNA, the CDR3 is TGTGCCAGCAGACGACAGGGTGGAAGGACCGGGGAGCTGTTTTTT. As protein: CASRRQGGRTGELFF.

CDR3 sequence (DNA): TGCGCCAGCAGCTTAGGACTAGCGGGAGGTCACACCTCCTACAATGAGCAGTTCTTC. Translated: CASSLGLAGGHTSYNEQFF. The V and J genes are TRBV5-1 and TRBJ2-1; 14 nucleotides line up with TRBD2. Germline V gene lookup returns CDR1 SGHRS and CDR2 YFSETQ. The CDR3 covers 19 residues. The V and J ends lost 2 bases and 0 bases, in that order; junction bases with no gene match: 7.

This clone was seen more than once but under ten times. The chain has TRBV27 and TRBJ2-1; TRBD2 matches at 7 bases. V was pared by 1 base and J by 0 bases, with 6 bases of the junction left unmatched. The germline V gene has CDR1 MNHEY and CDR2 SMNVEV (reference sequence). The CDR3 extends over 17 amino acids. For the CDR3, the DNA is TGTGCCAGCAGTTTATTTTCACTAGCGAGCTCCTACAATGAGCAGTTCTTC. Translated, it gives CASSLFSLASSYNEQFF.

The gene calls are TRBV27 and TRBJ2-7; TRBD1 matches 9 bases. The V segment lost 4 bases and the J segment 2 bases; nucleotides outside the gene matches: 9. Germline V CDR1 and CDR2: MNHEY, SMNVEV (reference sequence). This CDR3 comprises 16 residues. The CDR3 is CASSYGQGKAAYEQYF. CDR3 coding DNA: TGTGCCAGCAGTTACGGACAGGGGAAAGCAGCCTACGAGCAGTACTTC.

This clone was counted a few times. The CDR3 nucleotides read TGTGCCAGCAGTTTATTCCAGGTTGGCAACACTGAAGCTTTCTTT. It encodes CASSLFQVGNTEAFF. This chain joins TRBV28 and TRBJ1-1; D gene ambiguous. Germline loops: CDR1 MDHEN, CDR2 SYDVKM. V lost 1 base to trimming and J lost 2 bases, with 11 bases between them. The CDR3 spans 15 residues.

The genes are TRBV7-9 and TRBJ2-7, with 11 bases fitting TRBD2. Germline trimming cut 3 bases from V and 6 bases from J; bases unmatched to any gene: 7. Germline lookup yields CDR1 SEHNR and CDR2 FQNEAQ (reference sequence). The CDR3 sequence is 15 residues long. The CDR3 nucleotides read TGTGCCAGCAGCTTCTTAGCGGGAGGGCCTAGCGAGCAGTACTTC. Translating it yields CASSFLAGGPSEQYF.

The V gene is TRBV27, the J gene TRBJ2-1, with a weak D call TRBD2 (5 bases). CDR1 is MNHEY and CDR2 is SMNVEV in the germline V gene (reference sequence). This CDR3 spans 14 amino acids. V was trimmed by 2 bases and J by 0 bases, leaving 5 bases between them. This CDR3 reads CASSLGSSYNEQFF. In nucleotides, the CDR3 is TGTGCCAGCAGTTTAGGGAGCTCCTACAATGAGCAGTTCTTC.

The chain employs TRBV7-9 and TRBJ1-2; 11 bases line up with TRBD1. The CDR3 extends over 16 amino acids. The V gene end was trimmed by 0 bases and the J gene end by 4 bases; junction bases not matched to a gene: 4. Germline CDR1 and CDR2: SEHNR and FQNEAQ (reference sequence). The CDR3 coding sequence is TGTGCCAGCAGCTTAGCGCTGGGACAGGGGGTCTATGGCTACACCTTC. It translates to CASSLALGQGVYGYTF.

This clone was recorded only once. J is TRBJ1-1 and V is TRBV7-9; 9 bases align to TRBD1. The germline gives CDR1 SEHNR, CDR2 FQNEAQ (reference sequence). The trim removed 5 bases at V and 11 bases at J, leaving 6 bases unmatched. The CDR3 extends over 12 amino acids. The CDR3 here is CASSLGQGYAFF. The CDR3 DNA is TGTGCCAGCAGCCTGGGACAGGGCTATGCTTTCTTT. Using reference TRBV7-9 and TRBJ1-1 for the parts outside the CDR3, the full variable domain is DTGVSQNPRHKITKRGQNVTFRCDPISEHNRLYWYRQTLGQGPEFLTYFQNEAQLEKSRLLSDRFSAERPKGSFSTLEIQRTEQGDSAMYLCASSLGQGYAFFGQGTRLTVV.

This clone was picked up a small number of times. This chain's CDR3 is CASSDRGLYGYTF. The CDR3 DNA is TGTGCCAGCAGTGATAGGGGGCTCTATGGCTACACCTTC. J is TRBJ1-2 and V is TRBV6-1; 7 nucleotides match TRBD1. The CDR3 sequence is 13 residues long. Trimming took 3 bases from V and 4 from J; bases not matched to a gene: 2. CDR1 is MNHNS, CDR2 SASEGT, per germline.

The table lists this clone with a few counts. The chain uses TRBV9 and TRBJ2-5, with 12 bases aligning to TRBD2. Germline values: CDR1 SGDLS, CDR2 YYNGEE. Unmatched junction bases numbered 8, after V lost 0 bases and J lost 5 bases. This CDR3 contains 17 residues. CDR3 protein: CASSVGLAGGLRETQYF. CDR3 in DNA: TGTGCCAGCAGCGTAGGGCTAGCGGGAGGGCTCAGGGAGACCCAGTACTTC.

This rearrangement joins TRBV7-2 to TRBJ2-1; D possibly corresponds to TRBD1 (5 bases). Trimming left V 4 bases short and J 7 bases short, with 14 bases between. Germline CDR1 reads SGHTA; CDR2 reads FQGNSA. The CDR3 loop spans 14 amino acids. CDR3 region: CASSSVTVGNEQFF. The CDR3 DNA sequence: TGTGCCAGCAGCTCCGTGACAGTCGGGAATGAGCAGTTCTTC.

Remarks on this clone: A junction boundary mismatches the germline segment, possibly from a read error. This chain joins TRBV7-9 and TRBJ2-1; D uncertain. CDR3 length equals 11 residues. Germline V gene lookup returns CDR1 SEHNR and CDR2 FQNEAQ (reference sequence). The CDR3 here is CASSFYDEQFF. CDR3 sequence (DNA): TGTGCCAGCAGCTTCTACGATGAGCAGTTCTTC.

The table lists this clone with a count of one. In DNA form, the CDR3 reads TGTGCCAGCTCACCATTGAGGGAAGAGACCCAGTACTTC. It translates to CASSPLREETQYF. The gene calls are TRBV18 and TRBJ2-5; possibly TRBD2 for D (5 bases). Trimming left V 2 bases short and J 3 bases short, with 7 bases between. CDR1 and CDR2 from the germline V gene are KGHSH and LQKENI. The CDR3 length is 13 residues.

With regard to this clone: The conserved phenylalanine or tryptophan normally closing the CDR3 is absent here, so this likely arose from a read error. The DNA is omitted, as the CDR3 cannot be located on it reliably, and the CDR3 follows TCRdb's listing. The CDR3 protein is CASSIVGRLPGLM. This chain connects TRBV19 to TRBJ1-1. CDR1 LNHDA and CDR2 SQIVND come from the germline V gene (reference sequence). The CDR3 is made up of 13 amino acids, end residues included.

This clone was detected only once. The J gene is TRBJ2-7, the V gene TRBV29-1; 7 bases map to TRBD2. V lost 4 bases and J lost 1; bases outside the gene matches: 7. The CDR3 has 14 residues. Germline V gene sequence: CDR1 SQVTM, CDR2 ANQGSEA. The CDR3 DNA follows: TGCAGCGTTGTTGCGGGAGTCCCTTCCTACGAGCAGTACTTC. It encodes CSVVAGVPSYEQYF.

This clone appeared a few times. The chain employs TRBV5-4 and TRBJ1-1, with D hard to call. This CDR3 region has 13 residues. V was shortened by 4 bases and J by 2 bases, with 9 bases between the two germline ends. Per germline, CDR1 SGHNT and CDR2 YYREEE (reference sequence). This CDR3 is CASSGDLNTEAFF. CDR3 nucleotides: TGTGCCAGCAGCGGAGACCTCAACACTGAAGCTTTCTTT. The variable domain in full, completed from reference TRBV5-4 and TRBJ1-1, reads ETGVTQSPTHLIKTRGQQVTLRCSSQSGHNTVSWYQQALGQGPQFIFQYYREEENGRGNFPPRFSGLQFPNYSSELNVNALELDDSALYLCASSGDLNTEAFFGQGTRLTVV.

This chain joins TRBV6-5 and TRBJ2-7, with 8 bases identical to TRBD1. V lost 2 bases and J lost 5; bases outside the gene matches: 5. CDR1 MNHEY and CDR2 SVGAGI come from the germline V gene. The CDR3 has 14 residues. The DNA of the CDR3 is TGTGCCAGCAGTTACCGTGGACAGGGCAACGAGCAGTACTTC. This codes for CASSYRGQGNEQYF.

V usage is TRBV19 and J usage is TRBJ1-1, with TRBD1 matching 7 bases. V shed 8 bases and J 5 bases; nucleotides not matched to a gene: 11. The CDR3 consists of 14 residues. Germline CDR1 LNHDA, CDR2 SQIVND (reference sequence). This CDR3 reads CASAPDREWTEAFF. The CDR3, as DNA: TGTGCCAGTGCCCCCGACAGGGAATGGACTGAAGCTTTCTTT.

This chain joins TRBV2 and TRBJ2-5; tentatively, D is TRBD1 (5 bases). The end of the DNA aligns better with TRBJ2-7, so the J call may be wrong. This CDR3 is built from 12 residues. The germline CDR1 and CDR2 sequences are SNHLY and FYNNEI. CDR3 DNA sequence: TGTGCCAGCAGGGCCGACAGTTACGAGCAGTACTTC. Translated: CASRADSYEQYF.

This sequence joins TRBV5-1 and TRBJ2-5, with 10 bases fitting TRBD1. Trimming at V came to 4 bases and at J to 5 bases, leaving 8 bases not matched to a gene. This CDR3 has 15 amino acids. Germline V gives CDR1 SGHRS, CDR2 YFSETQ. CDR3 amino acids: CASSTMGQGRETQYF. The CDR3 region has the DNA TGCGCCAGCAGCACTATGGGACAGGGGAGGGAGACCCAGTACTTC.

The chain links TRBV4-1 to TRBJ2-5; 10 bases map to TRBD2. J gave up 0 bases and V 5 bases, and 6 bases lay outside the gene matches. The length of the CDR3 is 16 residues. From germline, CDR1 is MGHRA and CDR2 YSYEKL. CDR3 in amino acids: CASSKTSGTYQETQYF. The CDR3 nucleotides read TGCGCCAGCAGCAAAACTAGCGGGACGTACCAAGAGACCCAGTACTTC.

This chain joins TRBV27 and TRBJ2-3; 13 nucleotides match TRBD2. The germline gives CDR1 MNHEY, CDR2 SMNVEV (reference sequence). V shed 2 bases and J 0 bases; nucleotides not matched to a gene: 11. CDR3 size: 20 residues. CDR3 bases: TGTGCCAGCAGTTTAAGGGGTTTGGGACTAGCGGGGACTAGCACAGATACGCAGTATTTT. It codes for CASSLRGLGLAGTSTDTQYF.